This T cell receptor beta chain was profiled in a study of blood T cell repertoires in COVID-19. Looking at the study overall: Italy, Spain and the United States were the sources of the convalescent and acute COVID-19 samples. Sources were T cells, B-cell-depleted T cells, or PBMCs; the material itself was cDNA or gDNA.

Seattle patient enrollment occurred during active infection, with longitudinal follow-up thereafter. Authors' methods: Scientists estimated how many nucleated cells there were by amplifying reference gene primers. Repertoires were generated with immunoSEQ multiplex PCR, while TCRdb's copy carries only in-frame clones and drops some. The DNA was the basis for D and trimming; V, J and clone size are from that table. The sample shows nearly 350,000 clones, roughly 90% of them seen only once. The source of this sequence is a woman in her 70s with COVID-19, enrolled during active disease. Sample: peripheral blood.

CDR3 loop: CASSFLEGGQETQYF. CDR3 bases: TGTGCCAGCAGCTTCCTCGAGGGTGGCCAAGAGACCCAGTACTTC. The V call is TRBV11-2, the J call TRBJ2-5; D possibly corresponds to TRBD2 (5 bases). V lost 3 bases, J lost 1 base, and 12 bases lay in between. This CDR3 region has 15 residues. Germline CDR1 reads SGHAT; CDR2 reads FQNNGV.